The 24 T cell receptor beta chains below come from one sample, sequenced in a study of shared clonotypes between healthy human individuals. TCRdb's table, derived via immunoSEQ multiplex PCR, lists solely in-frame clones and lacks some. The data hold about 490,000 clones, with over 65% observed a single time. Sequences were obtained from PBMCs. The receptors were gathered from a woman aged 40 to 55 in good health. Some clones in this sample may be carry-over from other donors' samples.

The rearrangement joins TRBV7-2 to TRBJ2-1, with 11 bases identical to TRBD2. Germline CDR1 and CDR2: SGHTA and FQGNSA. CDR3 size: 16 residues. V lost 4 bases and J lost 8; bases outside the gene matches: 10. This chain's CDR3 is CASSSKTSGRRDEQFF. CDR3 bases: TGTGCCAGCAGCTCTAAAACTAGCGGGAGAAGGGATGAGCAGTTCTTC.

Points on this clone: A much larger clone lies a single base off, so this may be a read error. This chain uses TRBV7-8 with TRBJ1-5, with D perhaps TRBD1 (5 bases). The CDR3 has 14 residues. Germline V gives CDR1 SGHVS, CDR2 FQNEAQ. V lost 1 base, J lost 2 bases, and 6 bases lay in between. The CDR3 bases are TGTGCCAGCAGCTTAGGAGGGGGCAATCAGCCCCAGCATTTT. Protein: CASSLGGGNQPQHF.

The chain has TRBV6-4 and TRBJ2-3; D may be TRBD1 (6 bases). With 2 bases removed from V and 4 bases from J, the gap between germline ends came to 10 bases. This CDR3 has 14 residues. Germline V gene sequence: CDR1 MRHNA, CDR2 SNTAGT. DNA for the CDR3: TGTGCCAGCAGTGACGCAGGGGCGGCAGATACGCAGTATTTT. As protein: CASSDAGAADTQYF.

The chain combines TRBV5-1 with TRBJ2-1; D call uncertain. The CDR3 has 16 amino acids. CDR1 and CDR2 from the germline V gene are SGHRS and YFSETQ. V was cut by 0 bases and J by 8 bases, with 18 bases left in between. This CDR3 reads CASSLGQVVGLYEQFF. The CDR3 coding sequence is TGCGCCAGCAGCTTGGGGCAGGTGGTGGGCTTGTATGAGCAGTTCTTC.

This clone was seen just once. The genes are TRBV2 and TRBJ2-5; D remains ambiguous. CDR3 length: 13 amino acids. The germline V and J ends were trimmed by 8 bases and 2 bases, with 12 bases remaining between them. Germline CDR1 SNHLY, CDR2 FYNNEI. The CDR3 reads CASSSEQQETQYF. CDR3 DNA: TGTGCCAGCTCCTCCGAACAGCAAGAGACCCAGTACTTC.

This clone was found a few times. This chain connects TRBV5-8 to TRBJ1-1; possible D gene TRBD1, 5 bases. V was pared by 0 bases and J by 7 bases, with 7 bases between. In germline, CDR1 is SGHTS, CDR2 YDEGEE. The CDR3 totals 12 residues. The CDR3 bases are TGTGCCAGCAGCTTGGGACAGCGTGAAGCTTTCTTT. Translating gives CASSLGQREAFF.

This clone was counted at least ten times. The V call is TRBV2, the J call TRBJ1-3; no definite D call. Trimming removed 4 bases at V and 2 bases at J, with 6 bases between. The CDR3 contains 13 residues. Germline V gene data show CDR1 as SNHLY and CDR2 as FYNNEI. CDR3 coding DNA: TGTGCCAGCAGTGGGACCACTGGAAACACCATATATTTT. As protein: CASSGTTGNTIYF.

This clone is a singleton in its sample. The V gene is TRBV7-2, the J gene TRBJ1-1; D remains ambiguous. Germline-derived CDR1 and CDR2 are SGHTA and FQGNSA. V lost 1 base and J 5 bases, leaving 8 bases between the germline ends. The CDR3 runs 13 residues. CDR3 loop: CASSLEQWTEAFF. The CDR3 DNA follows: TGTGCCAGCAGCTTAGAGCAATGGACTGAAGCTTTCTTT.

The V gene is TRBV27, the J gene TRBJ1-5, with D maybe TRBD1 (5 bases). Trimming left V 8 bases short and J 2 bases short, with 13 bases between. Germline V CDR1 and CDR2: MNHEY, SMNVEV (reference sequence). The CDR3 length is 14 residues. The CDR3 region is CASGILGGNQPQHF. DNA for the CDR3: TGTGCCAGCGGGATATTGGGGGGCAATCAGCCCCAGCATTTT.

The genes are TRBV18 and TRBJ2-2; tentative D call: TRBD1 (5 bases). The end of the DNA fits TRBJ1-3 better, so the J call may be wrong. CDR3 length equals 15 residues. CDR1 KGHSH and CDR2 LQKENI come from the germline V gene. The CDR3 reads CASSPLGGSGNTIYF. The CDR3, as DNA: TGTGCCAGCTCACCACTTGGGGGGTCTGGAAACACCATATATTTT.

The rearrangement uses TRBV27 and TRBJ1-3; TRBD1 is a possible D gene (5 bases). CDR1 and CDR2 (germline): MNHEY, SMNVEV (reference sequence). CDR3 length: 19 amino acids. V shed 6 bases and J shed 5 bases, with 29 bases lying between them. This CDR3 reads CASSLMGPNVKGNRNTIYF. CDR3 nucleotides: TGTGCCAGCAGCCTTATGGGCCCGAACGTGAAGGGGAATAGAAACACCATATATTTT.

As DNA, the CDR3 is TGTGCCAGCAGCCGAGAGGGGGGCAACACTGAAGCTTTCTTT. Its protein is CASSREGGNTEAFF. V and J are TRBV7-2 and TRBJ1-1, with D perhaps TRBD1 (6 bases). Looked up from germline, CDR1 is SGHTA and CDR2 is FQGNSA. V lost 5 bases and J lost 2, with 12 bases in between. CDR3 length equals 14 residues.

This chain links TRBV27 with TRBJ1-1; the D is unclear. The CDR3 runs to 13 residues. Trimming stripped 4 bases from V and 1 base from J, with 7 bases between. Germline V gene sequence: CDR1 MNHEY, CDR2 SMNVEV (reference sequence). The CDR3 DNA is TGTGCCAGCAGTTATCGCGAGAACACTGAAGCTTTCTTT. This gives the protein CASSYRENTEAFF.

The chain is built from TRBV2 and TRBJ2-7; D is perhaps TRBD2 (5 bases). The V gene's germline CDR1 is SNHLY and CDR2 FYNNEI. Trimming pared 7 bases from V and 2 bases from J, leaving 18 bases between. The CDR3 loop spans 15 amino acids. The CDR3 coding sequence is TGTGCCAGCACCAGGACTCGCGAGAATACCTACGAGCAGTACTTC. Its protein product is CASTRTRENTYEQYF.

CDR3 bases: TGTGCCAGCAGCTTAGGTCGTAGCGGTGGCTACAATGAGCAGTTCTTC. Translated, it gives CASSLGRSGGYNEQFF. This sequence joins TRBV7-2 and TRBJ2-1, with TRBD2 as a possible D gene (6 bases). Germline loops: CDR1 SGHTA, CDR2 FQGNSA. The CDR3 totals 16 residues. Between the trimmed V and J ends, which lost 1 base and 3 bases, there was a span of 13 bases. Drawing the rest from reference TRBV7-2 and TRBJ2-1, the complete variable domain is GAGVSQSPSNKVTEKGKDVELRCDPISGHTALYWYRQSLGQGLEFLIYFQGNSAPDKSGLPSDRFSAERTGGSVSTLTIQRTQQEDSAVYLCASSLGRSGGYNEQFFGPGTRLTVL.

The V call is TRBV5-1, the J call TRBJ1-4; D not resolved. The CDR3 is 15 amino acids. The germline gives CDR1 SGHRS, CDR2 YFSETQ. The germline V and J ends were trimmed by 4 bases and 8 bases, with 18 bases remaining between them. The DNA of the CDR3 is TGCGCCAGCAGCCCCTGGGCCGGGGTGAAAGAAAAACTGTTTTTT. This encodes CASSPWAGVKEKLFF.

V gene TRBV11-3 combines with J gene TRBJ2-3; 7 bases are a match to TRBD1. The CDR3 runs to 15 residues. Germline V gene data show CDR1 as SGHNT and CDR2 as YENEEA. Trimming cost V 4 bases and J 0 bases; bases outside gene matches: 4. As DNA, the CDR3 is TGTGCCAGCAGCTGGACGGGACAGAGCACAGATACGCAGTATTTT. Translation gives CASSWTGQSTDTQYF.

A note on this clone: Given a far larger clone just one base away, this is likely a sequencing read error. Additional DNA sequences in this sample encode the identical CDR3. The CDR3 loop is CASSDRRGGLAGVADTQYF. CDR3 bases: TGTGCCAGCAGCGACAGAAGGGGAGGACTAGCGGGGGTGGCAGATACGCAGTATTTT. V is TRBV11-3 and J is TRBJ2-3, with 13 bases that match TRBD2. The V gene's germline CDR1 is SGHNT and CDR2 YENEEA. The CDR3 has 19 amino acids. V gave up 5 bases and J gave up 4 bases; unmatched junction bases: 15.

The chain is built from TRBV28 and TRBJ1-5; no clear D gene. Trimming removed 3 bases from V and 11 bases from J, with 17 bases in between. CDR1 and CDR2 (germline): MDHEN, SYDVKM. This CDR3 has 14 amino acids. This chain's CDR3 is CASSLRTGTSAQHF. As DNA, the CDR3 is TGTGCCAGCAGTTTGAGGACGGGCACCAGCGCCCAGCATTTT.

The chain has TRBV7-8 and TRBJ2-2; the D is unclear. With 5 bases removed from V and 5 bases from J, the gap between germline ends came to 9 bases. Looked up from germline, CDR1 is SGHVS and CDR2 is FQNEAQ. There are 13 residues in the CDR3. CDR3 amino acids: CASSPDRTGELFF. The CDR3 region has the DNA TGTGCCAGCAGCCCAGACCGTACCGGGGAGCTGTTTTTT.

Remarks on this clone: One junction end disagrees with the germline gene, perhaps due to a read error. The chain joins TRBV20-1 to TRBJ2-1; TRBD2 agrees at 9 bases. Germline V CDR1 and CDR2: DFQATT, SNEGSKA (reference sequence). CDR3 size: 10 residues. The chain's CDR3 is CSAISGRRLF. The CDR3 DNA reads TGCAGTGCCATTAGCGGGAGAAGGCTCTTC.

The chain is built from TRBV19 and TRBJ2-3; D possibly matches TRBD1 or TRBD2 (5 bases each). The CDR3 spans 13 residues. V was clipped by 6 bases and J by 3 bases, with 10 bases between them. The V gene's germline CDR1 is LNHDA and CDR2 SQIVND (reference sequence). For the CDR3, the DNA is TGTGCCAGTAGACGGGACGGGACAGATACGCAGTATTTT. Protein sequence: CASRRDGTDTQYF. Using reference TRBV19 and TRBJ2-3 for the parts outside the CDR3, the full variable domain is DGGITQSPKYLFRKEGQNVTLSCEQNLNHDAMYWYRQDPGQGLRLIYYSQIVNDFQKGDIAEGYSVSREKKESFPLTVTSAQKNPTAFYLCASRRDGTDTQYFGPGTRLTVL.

V usage is TRBV6-6 and J usage is TRBJ2-7; the D is unclear. This CDR3 spans 16 amino acids. The V gene's germline CDR1 is MNHNY and CDR2 SVGAGI (reference sequence). Trimming cost V 0 bases and J 0 bases, with 12 bases left between them. CDR3 coding DNA: TGTGCCAGCAGTTACTCGAGTTTGCTGAACTCCTACGAGCAGTACTTC. This encodes CASSYSSLLNSYEQYF.

The chain employs TRBV29-1 and TRBJ1-1, with D perhaps matching TRBD1 (6 bases). Per the germline V gene, CDR1 is SQVTM and CDR2 is ANQGSEA. The ends were cut back, 4 bases at V and 4 bases at J, with 10 bases in the middle. This CDR3 comprises 12 residues. The CDR3 loop reads CSVAAGATEAFF. The CDR3 coding sequence is TGCAGCGTTGCGGCGGGGGCCACTGAAGCTTTCTTT.